This TCR beta chain was found in a study of control samples from healthy donors and cancer patients. Trimming cost V 9 bases and J 6 bases, with 19 bases left between them. CDR1 KGHDR and CDR2 SFDVKD come from the germline V gene. The CDR3 runs 15 residues. Some clones are missing from TCRdb's copy, which holds only in-frame ones; the method was immunoSEQ multiplex PCR. The table records over 65,000 clones, 85% to 90% of them present only once. The origin of this receptor is a woman aged 45-65 years with colorectal cancer. The sample was PBMCs. The J gene is TRBJ1-4, the V gene TRBV24-1; D is undetermined. Here the CDR3 DNA reads TGTGCCACCTCAACCTCGGGCATCGGTGATGAAAAACTGTTTTTT. Translating gives CATSTSGIGDEKLFF.